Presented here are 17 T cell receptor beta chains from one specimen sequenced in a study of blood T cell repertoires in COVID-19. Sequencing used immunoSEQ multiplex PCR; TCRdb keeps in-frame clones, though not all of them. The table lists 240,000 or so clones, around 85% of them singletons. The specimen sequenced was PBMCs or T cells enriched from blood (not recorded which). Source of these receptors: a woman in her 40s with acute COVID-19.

As DNA, the CDR3 is TGTGCCACCGCCGGGACAGGGGGCACCGGGGAGCTGTTTTTT. This translates into CATAGTGGTGELFF. The V call is TRBV24-1, the J call TRBJ2-2; 11 bases map to TRBD1. Germline CDR1 is KGHDR and CDR2 is SFDVKD. V was pared by 9 bases and J by 4 bases, with 3 bases of the junction left unmatched. The CDR3 totals 14 residues.

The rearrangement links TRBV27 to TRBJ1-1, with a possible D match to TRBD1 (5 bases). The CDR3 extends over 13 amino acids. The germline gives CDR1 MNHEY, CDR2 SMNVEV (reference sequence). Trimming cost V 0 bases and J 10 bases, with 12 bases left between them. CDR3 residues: CASSLSVGGVAFF. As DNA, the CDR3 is TGTGCCAGCAGTTTATCAGTGGGGGGGGTAGCTTTCTTT.

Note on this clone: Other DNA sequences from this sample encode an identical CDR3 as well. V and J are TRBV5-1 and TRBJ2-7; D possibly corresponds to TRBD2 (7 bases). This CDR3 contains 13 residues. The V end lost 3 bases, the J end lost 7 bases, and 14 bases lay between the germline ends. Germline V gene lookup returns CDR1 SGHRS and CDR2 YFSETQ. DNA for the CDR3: TGCGCCAGCAGCTACCGGGGGCGGGGGGAGCAGTACTTC. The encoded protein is CASSYRGRGEQYF.

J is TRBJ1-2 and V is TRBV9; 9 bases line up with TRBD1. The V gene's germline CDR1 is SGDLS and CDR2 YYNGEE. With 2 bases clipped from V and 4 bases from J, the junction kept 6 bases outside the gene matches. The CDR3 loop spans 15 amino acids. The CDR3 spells CASSVSPGQGYGYTF. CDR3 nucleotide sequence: TGTGCCAGCAGCGTCTCTCCGGGACAGGGCTATGGCTACACCTTC.

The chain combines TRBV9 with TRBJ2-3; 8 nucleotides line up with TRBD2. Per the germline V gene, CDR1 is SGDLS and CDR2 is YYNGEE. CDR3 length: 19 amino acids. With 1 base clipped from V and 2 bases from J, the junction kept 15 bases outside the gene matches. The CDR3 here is CASSVTPGFAGGHTDTQYF. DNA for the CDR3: TGTGCCAGCAGCGTAACCCCGGGTTTTGCGGGAGGACACACAGATACGCAGTATTTT.

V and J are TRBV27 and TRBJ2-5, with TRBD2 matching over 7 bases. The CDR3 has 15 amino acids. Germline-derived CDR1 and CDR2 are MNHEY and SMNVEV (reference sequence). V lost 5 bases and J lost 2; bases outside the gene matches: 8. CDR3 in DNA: TGTGCCAGCAGTGCCTCCGGGACTAAGCAAGAGACCCAGTACTTC. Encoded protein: CASSASGTKQETQYF.

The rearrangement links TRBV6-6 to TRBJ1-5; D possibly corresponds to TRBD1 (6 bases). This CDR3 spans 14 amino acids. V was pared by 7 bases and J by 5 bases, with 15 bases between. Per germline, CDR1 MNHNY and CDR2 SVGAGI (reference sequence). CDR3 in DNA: TGTGCCAGCACCGAGCAGGGGACACATCAGCCCCAGCATTTT. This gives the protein CASTEQGTHQPQHF.

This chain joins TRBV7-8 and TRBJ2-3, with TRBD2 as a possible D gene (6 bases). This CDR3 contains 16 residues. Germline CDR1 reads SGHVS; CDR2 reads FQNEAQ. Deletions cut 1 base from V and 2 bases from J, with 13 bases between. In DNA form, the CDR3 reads TGTGCCAGCAGCTTAGTCGCGGGATACGACACAGATACGCAGTATTTT. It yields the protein CASSLVAGYDTDTQYF.

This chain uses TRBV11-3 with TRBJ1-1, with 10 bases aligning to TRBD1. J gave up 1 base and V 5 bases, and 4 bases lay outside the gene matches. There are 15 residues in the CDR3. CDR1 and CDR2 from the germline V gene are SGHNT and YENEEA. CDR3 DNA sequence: TGTGCCAGCAGCCGACGGACAGGGGGGAACACTGAAGCTTTCTTT. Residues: CASSRRTGGNTEAFF.

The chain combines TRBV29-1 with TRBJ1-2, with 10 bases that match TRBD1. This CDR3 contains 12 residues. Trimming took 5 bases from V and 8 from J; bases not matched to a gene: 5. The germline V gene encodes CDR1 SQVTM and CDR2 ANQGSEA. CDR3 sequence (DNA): TGCAGCGTTTGGGACAGGGGAGGCGGCTACACCTTC. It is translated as CSVWDRGGGYTF.

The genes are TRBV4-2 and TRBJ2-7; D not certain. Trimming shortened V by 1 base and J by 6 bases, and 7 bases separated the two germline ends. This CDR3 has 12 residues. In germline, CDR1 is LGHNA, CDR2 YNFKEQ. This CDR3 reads CASSQARAEQYF. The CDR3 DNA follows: TGTGCCAGCAGCCAAGCTCGCGCCGAGCAGTACTTC.

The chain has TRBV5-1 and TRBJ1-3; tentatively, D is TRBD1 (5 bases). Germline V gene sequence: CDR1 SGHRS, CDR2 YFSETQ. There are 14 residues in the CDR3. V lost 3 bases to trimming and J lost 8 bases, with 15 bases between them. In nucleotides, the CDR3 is TGCGCCAGCAGCTGGGGGGAGAACGTCGACACCATATATTTT. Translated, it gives CASSWGENVDTIYF.

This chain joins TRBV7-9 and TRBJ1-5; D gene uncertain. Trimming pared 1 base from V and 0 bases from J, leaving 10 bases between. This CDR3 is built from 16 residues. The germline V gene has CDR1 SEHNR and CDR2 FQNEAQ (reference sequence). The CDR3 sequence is CASSLGVIDSNQPQHF. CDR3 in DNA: TGTGCCAGCAGCTTAGGCGTGATCGATAGCAATCAGCCCCAGCATTTT.

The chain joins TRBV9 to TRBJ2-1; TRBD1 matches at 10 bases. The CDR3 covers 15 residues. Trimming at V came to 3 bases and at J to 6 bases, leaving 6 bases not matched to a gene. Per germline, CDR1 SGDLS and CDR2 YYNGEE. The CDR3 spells CASSGWGQGSNEQFF. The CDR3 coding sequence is TGTGCCAGCAGCGGGTGGGGACAGGGGAGCAATGAGCAGTTCTTC.

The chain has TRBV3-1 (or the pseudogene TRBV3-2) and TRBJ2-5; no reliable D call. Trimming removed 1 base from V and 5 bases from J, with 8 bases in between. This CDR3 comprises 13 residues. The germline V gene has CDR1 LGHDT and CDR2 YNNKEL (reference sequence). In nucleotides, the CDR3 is TGTGCCAGCAGCCAAGTACGTCGGGAGACCCAGTACTTC. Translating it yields CASSQVRRETQYF.

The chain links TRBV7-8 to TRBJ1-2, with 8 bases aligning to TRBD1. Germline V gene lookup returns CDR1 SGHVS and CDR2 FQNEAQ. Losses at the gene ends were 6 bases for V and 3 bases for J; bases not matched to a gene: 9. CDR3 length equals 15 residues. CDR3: CASRGTGTGDYGYTF. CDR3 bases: TGTGCCAGCAGGGGAACCGGGACAGGAGACTATGGCTACACCTTC.

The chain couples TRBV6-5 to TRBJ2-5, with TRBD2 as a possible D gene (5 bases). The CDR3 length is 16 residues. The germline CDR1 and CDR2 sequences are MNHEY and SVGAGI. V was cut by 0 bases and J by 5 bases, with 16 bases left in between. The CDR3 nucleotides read TGTGCCAGCAGTTACTCGACGAGGGTAGCTTATGAGACCCAGTACTTC. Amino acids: CASSYSTRVAYETQYF.